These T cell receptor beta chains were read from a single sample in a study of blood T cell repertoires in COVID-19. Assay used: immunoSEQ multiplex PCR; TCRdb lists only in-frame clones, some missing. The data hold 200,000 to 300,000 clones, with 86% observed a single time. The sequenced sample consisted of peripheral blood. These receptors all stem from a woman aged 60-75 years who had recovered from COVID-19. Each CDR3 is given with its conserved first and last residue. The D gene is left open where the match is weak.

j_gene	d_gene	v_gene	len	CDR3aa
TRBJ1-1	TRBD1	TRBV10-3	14	CAIRPQGAGTEAFF
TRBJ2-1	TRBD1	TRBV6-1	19	CASSGWTGGARLGVDEQFF
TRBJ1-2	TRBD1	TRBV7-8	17	CASSFPGQGVTAYGYTF
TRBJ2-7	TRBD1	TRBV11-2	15	CASSRDRVGSYEQYF
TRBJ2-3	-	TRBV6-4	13	CASSPPGGDTQYF
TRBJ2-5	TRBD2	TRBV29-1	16	CSVEDHLAGVQETQYF
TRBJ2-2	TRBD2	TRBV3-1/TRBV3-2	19	CASSQFPLAGAANTGELFF
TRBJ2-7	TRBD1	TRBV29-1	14	CSVIGQQGDYEQYF
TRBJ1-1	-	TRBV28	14	CASSSTGTYKEAFF
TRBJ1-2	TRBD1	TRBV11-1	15	CASSLGTGLDYGYTF
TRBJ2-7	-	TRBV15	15	CATSRDSSLSYEQYF
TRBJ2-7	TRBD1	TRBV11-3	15	CASSSGQGDSYEQYF
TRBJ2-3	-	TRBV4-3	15	CASSQEGGLSDTQYF
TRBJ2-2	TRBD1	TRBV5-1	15	CASSSGQVFTGELFF
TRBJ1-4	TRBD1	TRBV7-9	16	CASSLIIGTGNEKLFF
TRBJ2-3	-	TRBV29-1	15	CSVGIGGASTDTQYF
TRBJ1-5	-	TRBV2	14	CASSYRQTSQPQHF
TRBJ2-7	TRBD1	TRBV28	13	CASTRDSSYEQYF
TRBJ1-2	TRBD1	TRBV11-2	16	CASSETGGRLNYGYTF
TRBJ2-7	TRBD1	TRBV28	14	CASRPGTGSYEQYF
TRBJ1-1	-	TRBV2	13	CASSGSLNTEAFF
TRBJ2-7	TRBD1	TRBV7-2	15	CASSLTGGLSYEQYF
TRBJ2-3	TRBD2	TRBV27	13	CASSLSTSGGRYF
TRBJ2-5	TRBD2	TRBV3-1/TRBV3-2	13	CASTLLAKETQYF
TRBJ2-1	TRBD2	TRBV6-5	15	CASRYGTSGYNEQFF
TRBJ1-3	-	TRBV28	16	CASTPPTGLSGNTIYF
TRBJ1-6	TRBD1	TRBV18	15	CASSPATGANSPLHF
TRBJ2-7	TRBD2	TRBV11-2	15	CASSPRAGAPYEQYF
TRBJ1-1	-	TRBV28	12	CATFRGYTEAFF
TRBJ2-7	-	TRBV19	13	CASSDRRGDEQYF
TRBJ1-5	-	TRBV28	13	CASSPPVPQPQHF
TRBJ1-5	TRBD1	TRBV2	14	CASSLQGVDQPQHF
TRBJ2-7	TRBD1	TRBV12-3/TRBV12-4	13	CASREGQGYEQYF
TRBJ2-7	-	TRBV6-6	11	CASSYGQSWYF
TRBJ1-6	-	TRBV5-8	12	CAAAGHNSPLHF
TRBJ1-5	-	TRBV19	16	CASSVGLHESYQPQHF
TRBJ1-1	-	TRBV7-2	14	CASSPATGFSEAFF
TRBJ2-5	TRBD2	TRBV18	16	CASTTGTSGGRGAQYF
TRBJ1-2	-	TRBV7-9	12	CASRGTNYGYTF
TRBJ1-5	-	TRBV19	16	CASSIEGSYSNQPQHF
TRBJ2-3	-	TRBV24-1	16	CATSLRGGPSTDTQYF
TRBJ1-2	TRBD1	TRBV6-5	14	CASRPTGGNYGYTF
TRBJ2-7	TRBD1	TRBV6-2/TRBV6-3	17	CASSFHPGTGVNYEQYF
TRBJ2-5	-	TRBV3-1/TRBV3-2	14	CASSQRGAKETQYF
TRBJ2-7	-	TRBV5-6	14	CASSPRAGSYEQYF
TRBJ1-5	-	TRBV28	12	CASRDIYQPQHF
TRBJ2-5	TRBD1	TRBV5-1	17	CASSIGTGGRGEETQYF
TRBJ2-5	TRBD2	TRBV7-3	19	CASSPLGLAGGRGQETQYF
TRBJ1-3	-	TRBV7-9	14	CASSLGGDGNTIYF
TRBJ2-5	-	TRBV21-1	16	CASRRGDRGHEETQYF
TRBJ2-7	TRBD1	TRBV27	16	CASSTTRTGGRGEQYF
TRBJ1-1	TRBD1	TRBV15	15	CATSRETGANTEAFF
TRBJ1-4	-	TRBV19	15	CASSIDSDSNEKLFF
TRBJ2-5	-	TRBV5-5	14	CASSLGGVQETQYF
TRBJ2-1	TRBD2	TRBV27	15	CASSLMASGDNEQFF
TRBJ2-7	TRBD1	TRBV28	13	CASSGQGNYEQYF
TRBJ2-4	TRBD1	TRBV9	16	CASSVLGDRERDIQYF
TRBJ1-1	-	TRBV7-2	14	CASSLTGRNTEAFF